Given below is one T cell receptor beta chain in context. This entry comes from a study of cytomegalovirus exposure and HLA in healthy donors. CDR1 MGHRA and CDR2 YSYEKL come from the germline V gene. The CDR3 runs to 14 residues. With 0 bases removed from V and 2 bases from J, the gap between germline ends came to 7 bases. Vbeta (60) and Jbeta (13) primers were used in the PCR. Measured with immunoSEQ multiplex PCR; TCRdb has only the in-frame clones, and not every one. The sample holds approximately 130,000 clones, about 77% seen once. The receptor was isolated from a middle-aged man in good health and CMV-seronegative. J is TRBJ2-5 and V is TRBV4-1; unclear D gene. Sequenced material: PBMCs. CDR3 bases: TGCGCCAGCAGCCAAGATTTTTTACAAGAGACCCAGTACTTC. It translates to CASSQDFLQETQYF.